This record covers a single T cell receptor beta chain. No antigen is known for it. TCRdb's table, derived via immunoSEQ multiplex PCR, lists solely in-frame clones and lacks some. The sample records about 160,000 clones, approximately 96% being singletons. J gave up 3 bases and V 3 bases, and 7 bases lay outside the gene matches. In germline, CDR1 is SEHNR, CDR2 FQNEAQ (reference sequence). CDR3 length equals 18 residues. This record comes from a study of cytomegalovirus exposure and HLA in healthy donors. For the study at large: The roughly 120 validation repertoires matched the roughly 630 first-cohort repertoires in platform, a later analysis reported. Notes on the study in general: That first-cohort TCR clusters tended to co-occur in the roughly 130 validation repertoires was found in a later analysis. A few chains tied to CMV proved CMV antigen-specific in vitro.

This clonotype originated in a woman between 18 and 29 years old in good health and CMV-seronegative. Source material: PBMCs. The chain recombines TRBV7-9 with TRBJ2-6; 11 bases are a match to TRBD1. CDR3 in amino acids: CASSLGGQGAGGANVLTF. In nucleotides, the CDR3 is TGTGCCAGCAGCTTGGGCGGACAGGGGGCTGGTGGGGCCAACGTCCTGACTTTC.